A selection of T cell receptor beta chains follows, all from one sample in a study of CD8+ T cells in alopecia areata. Using immunoSEQ multiplex PCR, the repertoire was profiled, and TCRdb retains in-frame clones only, with some absent. The sample has about 200,000 clones; around 65% are singletons. The sequences come from CD4+ T cells sorted from blood, collected at week 4, from a patient treated with tofacitinib. The receptor set was obtained from a human donor with alopecia areata. The conserved cysteine and the conserved F or W are not part of the CDR3 here.

v_call | cdr3_aa
TRBV5-1 | ASMPGGASSYEQY
TRBV29-1 | SVAGRNQETQY
TRBV7-6 | ASSLARTPTGELF
TRBV7-8 | ASSVQGNSPLH
TRBV14 | ASSQGWLTSEKLF
TRBV18 | ASSRQGAYNEQF
TRBV6-5 | ASRVGNTQY
TRBV4-1 | ASSQEKGQGSAPLH
TRBV9 | ASSVRGDSNTGELF
TRBV6-5 | ASSYSKGGLNTEAF